A selection of T cell receptor beta chains follows, all from one sample in a study of control samples from healthy donors and cancer patients. TCRdb's copy holds only in-frame clones and misses some; the assay was immunoSEQ multiplex PCR. The sample carries approximately 90,000 clones, around 84% recorded once. Material for sequencing was PBMCs. The origin of the receptors is a man in his 70s with lung cancer. Both conserved end residues are part of each CDR3. The order of the fields is D gene, V gene, clone size, J gene, CDR3 protein, CDR3 DNA. D genes are given only for firm matches. Clone size is given for some rows only: seen once, a few or many times, or a class if the clone is expanded.

.,TRBV30,.,TRBJ1-2,CAWSGTRSGYTF,TGTGCCTGGAGTGGGACGCGGAGTGGCTACACCTTC
.,TRBV5-4,.,TRBJ2-1,CASSLGREALDDEQFF,TGTGCCAGCAGCTTGGGGAGGGAGGCATTAGACGATGAGCAGTTCTTC
.,TRBV5-1,.,TRBJ1-3,CASSLGGSGNTIYF,TGCGCCAGCAGCTTAGGAGGCTCTGGAAACACCATATATTTT
.,TRBV30,.,TRBJ2-1,CAWSRGRTYNEQFF,TGTGCCTGGAGTCGGGGCAGGACCTACAATGAGCAGTTCTTC
.,TRBV15,.,TRBJ1-1,CATSRDFGSDIYTEAFF,TGTGCCACCAGCAGAGATTTCGGGTCAGATATCTACACTGAAGCTTTCTTT
.,TRBV7-9,.,TRBJ1-2,CASSHPGGLDYGYTF,TGTGCCAGCAGCCACCCCGGGGGGCTAGACTATGGCTACACCTTC
.,TRBV10-3,.,TRBJ1-1,CAISESVNTEAFF,TGTGCCATCAGTGAGTCGGTGAACACTGAAGCTTTCTTT
.,TRBV19,.,TRBJ2-2,CASSIKAATGELFF,TGTGCCAGTAGTATCAAAGCAGCCACCGGGGAGCTGTTTTTT
.,TRBV11-2,.,TRBJ1-1,CASSLSHGWNTEAFF,TGTGCCAGCAGCCTCTCCCACGGTTGGAACACTGAAGCTTTCTTT
.,TRBV10-2,.,TRBJ1-3,CASRARQTGNTIYF,TGCGCCAGCAGGGCGCGACAGACTGGAAACACCATATATTTT
.,TRBV19,once,TRBJ1-5,CASSFVTPVNQPQHF,TGTGCCAGTAGTTTTGTAACCCCTGTGAATCAGCCCCAGCATTTT
.,TRBV4-3,.,TRBJ1-6,CASSQALGRENNSPLHF,TGCGCCAGCAGCCAAGCCCTAGGACGTGAGAATAATTCACCCCTCCACTTT
.,TRBV25-1,.,TRBJ1-4,CASSGNEKLFF,TGTGCCAGCAGCGGAAATGAAAAACTGTTTTTT
.,TRBV4-3,many,TRBJ1-6,CASSQDLESSPLHF,TGCGCCAGCAGCCAAGATTTGGAGTCGTCACCCCTCCACTTT
.,TRBV6-5,.,TRBJ2-7,CASRLQPYSYEQYF,TGTGCCAGCAGACTACAACCCTACTCCTACGAGCAGTACTTC
.,TRBV2,.,TRBJ1-2,CASTPRGGNYGYTF,TGTGCCAGCACTCCAAGAGGGGGGAACTATGGCTACACCTTC
.,TRBV5-1,.,TRBJ1-2,CASSLETAHGYTF,TGCGCCAGCAGCTTGGAGACAGCTCATGGCTACACCTTC
TRBD1,TRBV11-2,.,TRBJ2-7,CASSRDRGSYEQYF,TGTGCCAGCAGCCGGGACAGGGGCTCCTACGAGCAGTACTTC
TRBD1,TRBV27,.,TRBJ1-4,CASSSRDRRESTNEKLFF,TGTGCCAGCAGTTCCCGGGACAGAAGAGAGTCAACTAATGAAAAACTGTTTTTT